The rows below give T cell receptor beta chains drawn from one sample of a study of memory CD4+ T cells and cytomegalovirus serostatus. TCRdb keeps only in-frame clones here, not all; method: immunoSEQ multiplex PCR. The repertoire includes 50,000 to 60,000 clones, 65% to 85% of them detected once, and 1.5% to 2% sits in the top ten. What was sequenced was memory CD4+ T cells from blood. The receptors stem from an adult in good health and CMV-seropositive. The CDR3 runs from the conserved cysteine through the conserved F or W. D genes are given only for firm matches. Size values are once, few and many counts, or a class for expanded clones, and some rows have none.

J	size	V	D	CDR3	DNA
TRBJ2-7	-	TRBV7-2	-	CASSPRGGGREQYF	TGTGCCAGCAGCCCGCGGGGTGGGGGCCGGGAGCAGTACTTC
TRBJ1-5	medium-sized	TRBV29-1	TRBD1	CSVEVDRDQPQHF	TGCAGCGTTGAAGTGGACAGGGATCAGCCCCAGCATTTT
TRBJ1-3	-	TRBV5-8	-	CASSFSLRRSGNTIYF	TGTGCCAGCAGCTTCTCATTGAGGCGCTCTGGAAACACCATATATTTT
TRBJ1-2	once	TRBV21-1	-	CASRIHSVPRAGSKGYTF	TGTGCCAGCAGAATCCACTCAGTCCCCCGGGCGGGATCGAAAGGCTACACCTTC
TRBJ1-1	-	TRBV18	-	CASSPGTTVTEAFF	TGTGCCAGCTCACCCGGAACGACTGTGACTGAAGCTTTCTTT
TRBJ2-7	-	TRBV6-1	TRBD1	CASRGDRRPYEQYF	TGTGCCAGCAGAGGGGACAGAAGACCCTACGAGCAGTACTTC
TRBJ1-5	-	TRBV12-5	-	CASGLEPGNQPQHF	TGTGCTAGTGGTTTGGAGCCAGGGAATCAGCCCCAGCATTTT
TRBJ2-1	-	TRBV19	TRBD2	CASSSERGSEQFF	TGTGCCAGTAGTTCGGAGCGGGGGAGCGAGCAGTTCTTC
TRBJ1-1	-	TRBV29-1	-	CSVGTLMNTEAFF	TGCAGCGTGGGGACATTAATGAACACTGAAGCTTTCTTT
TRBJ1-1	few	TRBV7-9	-	CASSKGLNTEAFF	TGTGCCAGCAGCAAGGGCTTGAACACTGAAGCTTTCTTT
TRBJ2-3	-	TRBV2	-	CASSDGLPPGDTQYF	TGTGCCAGCAGTGACGGACTCCCTCCCGGGGATACGCAGTATTTT
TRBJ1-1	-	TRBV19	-	CASTPPGANTEAFF	TGTGCCAGTACCCCACCCGGGGCGAACACTGAAGCTTTCTTT
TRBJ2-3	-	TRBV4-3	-	CASSQLDPGGPDTQYF	TGCGCCAGCAGCCAGCTCGACCCGGGCGGGCCAGATACGCAGTATTTT
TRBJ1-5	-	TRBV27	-	CASSLTGWNNQPQHF	TGTGCCAGCAGTTTAACGGGGTGGAACAATCAGCCCCAGCATTTT
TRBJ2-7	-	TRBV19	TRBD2	CASSGGTYEQYF	TGTGCCAGTAGCGGGGGGACCTACGAGCAGTACTTC
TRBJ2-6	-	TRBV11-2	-	CASSLEWGSGANVLTF	TGTGCCAGCAGCTTAGAATGGGGCTCTGGGGCCAACGTCCTGACTTTC
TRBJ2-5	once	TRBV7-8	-	CASSLPQETQYF	TGTGCCAGCAGCTTGCCCCAAGAGACCCAGTACTTC
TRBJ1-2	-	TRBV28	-	CASNGGGEGNYGYTF	TGTGCCAGCAATGGGGGAGGGGAGGGGAACTATGGCTACACCTTC
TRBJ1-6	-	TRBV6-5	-	CATSGIYNSPLHF	TGTGCCACCTCAGGGATCTATAATTCACCCCTCCACTTT
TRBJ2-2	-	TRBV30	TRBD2	CAWRLAGSRGGELFF	TGTGCCTGGAGACTAGCGGGATCTCGAGGCGGGGAGCTGTTTTTT
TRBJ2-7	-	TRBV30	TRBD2	CACGGTRPSYEQYF	TGTGCCTGCGGGGGGACCCGCCCTTCCTACGAGCAGTACTTC
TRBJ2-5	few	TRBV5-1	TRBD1	CASSTGTGEMETQYF	TGCGCCAGCAGCACCGGGACAGGGGAAATGGAGACCCAGTACTTC
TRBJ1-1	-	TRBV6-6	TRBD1	CASLPPGQVTGTEAFF	TGTGCCAGCCTACCCCCGGGACAGGTTACGGGCACTGAAGCTTTCTTT
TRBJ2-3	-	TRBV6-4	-	CASSPGPDTDTQYF	TGTGCCAGCAGCCCGGGACCGGACACAGATACGCAGTATTTT
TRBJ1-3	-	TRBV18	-	CASSPDSSGNTIYF	TGTGCCAGCTCACCAGACAGCTCTGGAAACACCATATATTTT
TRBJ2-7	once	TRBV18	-	CASSPTGSLWGEQYF	TGTGCCAGCTCACCCACAGGGAGCCTGTGGGGCGAGCAGTACTTC
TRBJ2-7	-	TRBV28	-	CASAPGGSSYEQYF	TGTGCCAGCGCCCCGGGCGGAAGCTCCTACGAGCAGTACTTC
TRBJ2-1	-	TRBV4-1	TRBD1	CASSQPFGTGWNEQFF	TGCGCCAGCAGCCAACCCTTTGGGACAGGGTGGAATGAGCAGTTCTTC
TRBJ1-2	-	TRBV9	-	CASSVMGNGYTF	TGTGCCAGCAGCGTAATGGGAAATGGCTACACCTTC
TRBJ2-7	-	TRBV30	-	CAWSVRYEQYF	TGTGCCTGGAGTGTTCGGTACGAGCAGTACTTC
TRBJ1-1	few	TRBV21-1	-	CASSKRDGGLNTEAFF	TGTGCCAGCAGCAAGAGGGATGGGGGGTTGAACACTGAAGCTTTCTTT